This T cell receptor (beta chain) came from a study of blood T cells in healthy people across ages. General study findings and limits: Roughly linearly, TCR beta diversity per million T cells fell as age increased.

This clonotype appeared a few times. The antigen is not known. CDR1 is MNHEY and CDR2 is SVGEGT in the germline V gene. V was pared by 0 bases and J by 1 base, with 13 bases between. This CDR3 is 16 amino acids long. For the second PCR, which ran for about 6 to 12 cycles, a sample-barcoded 5' primer and a J-beta primer mix were used. TCRdb reprocessed the 5' RACE reads via MiXCR and lists one record per CDR3 protein. Of about 720,000 distinct CDR3 sequences in the sample, 22% were seen once. Aged roughly 6 to 90, donors were systemically healthy Caucasians from Russia. The sample comprised blood. This receptor was obtained from a man between 65 and 85 years old in good health. The chain uses TRBV6-2 or TRBV6-3 and TRBJ2-7; D unclear. CDR3 nucleotides: TGTGCCAGCAGTTACTCGAACGAATCCCCTTCCTACGAGCAGTACGTC. Amino acid sequence: CASSYSNESPSYEQYV.